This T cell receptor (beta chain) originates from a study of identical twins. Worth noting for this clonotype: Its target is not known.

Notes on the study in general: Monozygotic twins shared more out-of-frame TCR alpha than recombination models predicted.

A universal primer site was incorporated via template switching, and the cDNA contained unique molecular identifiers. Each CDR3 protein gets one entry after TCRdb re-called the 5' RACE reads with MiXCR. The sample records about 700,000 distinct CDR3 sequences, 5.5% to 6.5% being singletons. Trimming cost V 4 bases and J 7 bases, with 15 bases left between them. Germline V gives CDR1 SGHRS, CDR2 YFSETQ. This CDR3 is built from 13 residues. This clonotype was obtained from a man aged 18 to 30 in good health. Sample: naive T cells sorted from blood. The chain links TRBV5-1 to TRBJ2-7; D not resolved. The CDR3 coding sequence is TGCGCCAGCAGCATCTCCAAGGTCGTGGAGCAGTACTTC. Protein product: CASSISKVVEQYF.